This is a list of T cell receptor beta chains from one sample in a study of shared clonotypes between healthy human individuals. The protocol was immunoSEQ multiplex PCR, while the TCRdb copy is restricted to in-frame clones and leaves out a portion. The sample contains approximately 1.9 million clones, around 95% of which appear only once. The sample comprised naive CD8+ T cells from PBMCs. These receptors were collected from a man aged 18 to 30 in good health. Some clones in this sample may be carry-over from other donors' samples. CDR3s include the opening cysteine and the closing phenylalanine or tryptophan. Each record gives: clone size, D gene, J gene, V gene, CDR3 DNA, CDR3 protein. D genes are given only for firm matches. The size of a clone is reported for some rows only, either as once, few or many, or as a class for expanded clones.

>-|-|TRBJ2-3|TRBV7-2
TGTGCCAGCAGCTTAGCGTGGGGGACATCGGTTAGAGATACGCAGTATTTT
CASSLAWGTSVRDTQYF
>-|TRBD2|TRBJ2-3|TRBV7-9
TGTGCCAGCAGCCTACCGAACCACATAGCGGGAGGACGAGATACGCAGTATTTT
CASSLPNHIAGGRDTQYF
>-|-|TRBJ2-7|TRBV27
TGTGCCAGCAGAAATCCGGCTTTCGAGCAGTACTTC
CASRNPAFEQYF
>-|-|TRBJ2-1|TRBV27
TGTGCCAGCAGTTTAGGGGGGAGTGGTTACAATGAGCAGTTCTTC
CASSLGGSGYNEQFF
>-|TRBD2|TRBJ2-1|TRBV14
TGTGCCAGCAGCCCTTTCCCGGGACTAGCGGAGCAGTTCTTC
CASSPFPGLAEQFF
>-|-|TRBJ2-7|TRBV5-4
TGTGCCAGCAGCCCTGGAGGTGGTGAGCAGTACTTC
CASSPGGGEQYF
>-|-|TRBJ2-2|TRBV4-2
TGTGCCAGCAGCCAAATAGGGTACACACCGAACACCGGGGAGCTGTTTTTT
CASSQIGYTPNTGELFF
>-|TRBD1|TRBJ1-2|TRBV28
TGTGCCAGCAGTTTATACCGGACAGGGTCTGATGGCTACACCTTC
CASSLYRTGSDGYTF
>-|-|TRBJ2-1|TRBV7-2
TGTGCCAGCAGCTCCCGGGACTCCATCTCGGGAGAGCAGTTCTTC
CASSSRDSISGEQFF
>-|-|TRBJ2-7|TRBV15
TGTGCCACCAGCAAGGCAGCCTCCTACGAGCAGTACTTC
CATSKAASYEQYF
>once|-|TRBJ2-7|TRBV27
TGTGCCAGCAGCCCCACAGCTTCCTACGAGCAGTACTTC
CASSPTASYEQYF
>-|TRBD2|TRBJ2-7|TRBV19
TGTGCCAGTAGTATGACTAGCGGGAGGTACGAGCAGTACTTC
CASSMTSGRYEQYF
>-|TRBD1|TRBJ2-7|TRBV28
TGTGCCAGCAGTTTGTATCGGGGACAGCCCTCCTACGAGCAGTACTTC
CASSLYRGQPSYEQYF
>-|TRBD2|TRBJ2-1|TRBV27
TGTGCCAGCAGTCTCCTCACGGCGGGAGCCTATGAGCAGTTCTTC
CASSLLTAGAYEQFF
>-|TRBD1|TRBJ1-5|TRBV7-9
TGTGCCAGCAGCTTGACAGGGGGTACGGATTTGAATAGCAATCAGCCCCAGCATTTT
CASSLTGGTDLNSNQPQHF
>-|-|TRBJ2-1|TRBV21-1
TGTGCCAGCAGCATCCCCTCGCGCCGACTAGCGGCGGAAGCCTACAATGAGCAGTTCTTC
CASSIPSRRLAAEAYNEQFF
>-|TRBD2|TRBJ2-7|TRBV27
TGTGCCAGCAGTTTGACTCCGGGAGGCTACGAGCAGTACTTC
CASSLTPGGYEQYF
>once|TRBD1|TRBJ1-5|TRBV4-3
TGCGCCAGCAGCCAAGATTGGGGACAGGGATTCGGCAATCAGCCCCAGCATTTT
CASSQDWGQGFGNQPQHF
>-|-|TRBJ1-4|TRBV27
TGTGCCAGCAGTCTAAGACAGACGCCAACTAATGAAAAACTGTTTTTT
CASSLRQTPTNEKLFF
>-|TRBD2|TRBJ2-1|TRBV27
TGTGCCAGCACCCACCCTGGACTAGCGGGAGTCCTGAATGAGCAGTTCTTC
CASTHPGLAGVLNEQFF
>-|-|TRBJ2-7|TRBV7-6
TGTGCCAGCAGCTTTGGACCGTACTACGAGCAGTACTTC
CASSFGPYYEQYF
>-|TRBD1|TRBJ1-1|TRBV10-1
TGCGCCAGCACCAACAGGGGCTCCACTGAAGCTTTCTTT
CASTNRGSTEAFF
>-|-|TRBJ2-1|TRBV11-3
TGTGCCAGCAGCTTAGAATACGGGACCCTCACCCAGGAGCAGTTCTTC
CASSLEYGTLTQEQFF
>-|TRBD1|TRBJ2-5|TRBV5-4
TGTGCCAGCAGCTCGGGACGGACAGGGGGCGTGGAGACCCAGTACTTC
CASSSGRTGGVETQYF
>-|-|TRBJ2-1|TRBV5-1
TGCGCCAGCAGCTTCGGCACCTTAAGGCATGAGCAGTTCTTC
CASSFGTLRHEQFF
>-|TRBD2|TRBJ2-5|TRBV4-1
TGCGCCAGCAGCCAACACCGGGGACTAGGAAATGGGGCCCAGTACTTC
CASSQHRGLGNGAQYF
>-|-|TRBJ2-7|TRBV2
TGTGCCAGCAGGGATAAGGAGGGCGAGCAGTACTTC
CASRDKEGEQYF
>-|-|TRBJ1-2|TRBV7-9
TGTGCCAGCAGCTCTGGTCTCGTGGAGTCGGCGGCCAACTATGGCTACACCTTC
CASSSGLVESAANYGYTF
>-|TRBD1|TRBJ1-2|TRBV7-9
TGTGCCAGCAGCTTAGCGCTGGGACAGCCTTATGGCTACACCTTC
CASSLALGQPYGYTF
>-|-|TRBJ2-1|TRBV6-6
TGTGCCAGCAGCCCCCGGGGCCAGGGAAATGAGCAGTTCTTC
CASSPRGQGNEQFF
>once|TRBD1|TRBJ1-1|TRBV11-2
TGTGCCAGCAGCCAGGCGCGGACAGGGATCATTGTGAACACTGAAGCTTTCTTT
CASSQARTGIIVNTEAFF
>-|TRBD1|TRBJ2-5|TRBV6-5
TGTGCCAGCAAAGGCAGGGGGTCTCGAGAGACCCAGTACTTC
CASKGRGSRETQYF
>-|TRBD1|TRBJ1-2|TRBV5-6
TGTGCCAGCAGCTTGGCAGGGGGCTATTCCTATGGCTACACCTTC
CASSLAGGYSYGYTF
>once|-|TRBJ2-1|TRBV7-9
TGTGCCAGCAGCGATCTCCTAGGGGTACCGGAGCAGTTCTTC
CASSDLLGVPEQFF
>few|-|TRBJ1-2|TRBV10-3
TGTGCCATCAGTGAGTCGAGCTACTATGGCTACACCTTC
CAISESSYYGYTF
>-|-|TRBJ2-1|TRBV9
TGTGCCAGCAGCTTCCAGGCGCCAGACAATGAGCAGTTCTTC
CASSFQAPDNEQFF
>-|-|TRBJ1-4|TRBV6-5
TGTGCCAGCAGTGATGAGGGCGAAAAACTGTTTTTT
CASSDEGEKLFF
>-|-|TRBJ1-4|TRBV27
TGTGCCAGCAGTTTAAAGGCAAATAATGAAAAACTGTTTTTT
CASSLKANNEKLFF
>-|-|TRBJ1-2|TRBV6-5
TGTGCCAGCAGCCCCCTCCGAACAGTGAACTATGGCTACACCTTC
CASSPLRTVNYGYTF
>-|-|TRBJ2-1|TRBV7-9
TGTGCCAGCAGCTTGGCGGCTGCCACCTCCTACAATGAGCAGTTCTTC
CASSLAAATSYNEQFF
>-|-|TRBJ2-1|TRBV9
TGTGCCAGCAGCCTAGGGGACTCGAACAATGAGCAGTTCTTC
CASSLGDSNNEQFF
>-|TRBD1|TRBJ2-7|TRBV27
TGTGCCAGCAGTCCCGGACAGGGGGCCTACGAGCAGTACTTC
CASSPGQGAYEQYF
>-|-|TRBJ2-7|TRBV19
TGTGCCAGTAGCGGGAGTAGGTACGAGCAGTACTTC
CASSGSRYEQYF
>-|-|TRBJ2-1|TRBV28
TGTGCCAGCAGTTTACTGTTGGAGAGCTCCTACAATGAGCAGTTCTTC
CASSLLLESSYNEQFF
>-|TRBD1|TRBJ1-3|TRBV13
TGTGCCAGCAGCCCGGGACAGGGTCTATTTGGAAACACCATATATTTT
CASSPGQGLFGNTIYF
>-|TRBD1|TRBJ2-2|TRBV27
TGTGCCAGCAGTTTAAAATCAGGGTTCATAAGGGGGCGCACCGGGGAGCTGTTTTTT
CASSLKSGFIRGRTGELFF
>-|-|TRBJ1-5|TRBV19
TGTGCCAGTAGTATGGGGTTAGGGTATAGCAATCAGCCCCAGCATTTT
CASSMGLGYSNQPQHF
>-|TRBD2|TRBJ2-3|TRBV7-9
TGTGCCAGCAGGAGAGCGGGGCAACCCACAGATACGCAGTATTTT
CASRRAGQPTDTQYF
>-|-|TRBJ2-7|TRBV9
TGTGCCAGCAGCGCGACCATCGGGGGTCGCACCTACGAGCAGTACTTC
CASSATIGGRTYEQYF
>-|-|TRBJ1-1|TRBV5-1
TGCGCCAGCAGCCCGTGGGGGGGCCTAGGAACTGAAGCTTTCTTT
CASSPWGGLGTEAFF
>-|-|TRBJ2-1|TRBV9
TGTGCCAGCAGCCCCCCCGGGCTTGGTTCCTACAATGAGCAGTTCTTC
CASSPPGLGSYNEQFF
>-|TRBD2|TRBJ2-3|TRBV5-6
TGTGCCAGCAGCTTGGTGGTAGCGGGGGTCACAGATACGCAGTATTTT
CASSLVVAGVTDTQYF
>-|-|TRBJ2-2|TRBV27
TGTGCCAGCAGTTTCCTACTGACAGGGAACACCGGGGAGCTGTTTTTT
CASSFLLTGNTGELFF